This passage covers 27 T cell receptor beta chains from one sample sequenced in a study of PD-1 blockade in mismatch repair-deficient tumors. Clones were read by immunoSEQ multiplex PCR, and TCRdb kept only the in-frame ones, dropping some. The repertoire consists of about 130,000 clones, with approximately 91% occurring once and the leading ten covering 10% to 15%. The specimen comprised peripheral blood, sampled just over 70 weeks after starting pembrolizumab. These receptors were taken from an adult with mismatch repair-deficient cancer.

The V and J genes are TRBV28 and TRBJ2-6; D unresolved. Germline lookup yields CDR1 MDHEN and CDR2 SYDVKM. The CDR3 has 15 amino acids. Deletions cut 5 bases from V and 0 bases from J, with 8 bases between. The CDR3 coding sequence is TGTGCCAGCAGTCCCACACTCTCTGGGGCCAACGTCCTGACTTTC. This encodes CASSPTLSGANVLTF.

The V gene is TRBV11-3, the J gene TRBJ2-7; D may be TRBD2 (6 bases). Germline CDR1 reads SGHNT; CDR2 reads YENEEA. The CDR3 has 14 amino acids. V gave up 1 base and J gave up 6 bases, with 13 bases separating them. CDR3 residues: CASSLGRRGGEQYF. CDR3 bases: TGTGCCAGCAGCTTAGGGAGGCGGGGTGGCGAGCAGTACTTC. The entire variable domain, with the rest obtained from reference TRBV11-3 and TRBJ2-7, is as follows: EAGVVQSPRYKIIEKKQPVAFWCNPISGHNTLYWYLQNLGQGPELLIRYENEEAVDDSQLPKDRFSAERLKGVDSTLKIQPAELGDSAVYLCASSLGRRGGEQYFGPGTRLTVT.

The chain employs TRBV20-1 and TRBJ2-3; no definite D call. V was pared by 5 bases and J by 9 bases, with 12 bases between. CDR3 length: 11 residues. CDR1 DFQATT and CDR2 SNEGSKA come from the germline V gene (reference sequence). CDR3 loop: CSAPTGITQYF. The CDR3 DNA reads as TGCAGTGCTCCCACTGGTATAACGCAGTATTTT.

The chain couples TRBV7-3 to TRBJ2-3; D unclear. V lost 2 bases and J 1 base, leaving 7 bases between the germline ends. The CDR3 is 14 amino acids. Germline CDR1 reads SGHTA; CDR2 reads FQGTGA. The CDR3 loop reads CASSLAPGTDTQYF. The CDR3 bases are TGTGCCAGCAGCTTAGCTCCAGGCACAGATACGCAGTATTTT.

The chain joins TRBV27 to TRBJ2-3; D assignment may be TRBD1 or TRBD2 (5 bases each). V dropped 10 bases and J dropped 2 bases, with 16 bases sitting between them. Germline V lookup: CDR1 MNHEY, CDR2 SMNVEV (reference sequence). CDR3 length equals 14 residues. As DNA, the CDR3 is TGTGCCATCGCCCGGGACGGATACACAGATACGCAGTATTTT. Its translation: CAIARDGYTDTQYF.

V and J are TRBV5-1 and TRBJ1-1; D ambiguous. The CDR3 extends over 14 amino acids. From germline, CDR1 is SGHRS and CDR2 YFSETQ. Between the trimmed V and J ends, which lost 0 bases and 4 bases, there was a span of 10 bases. The CDR3 DNA sequence: TGCGCCAGCAGCTTGGTTACACTTACCACTGAAGCTTTCTTT. It translates to CASSLVTLTTEAFF.

The chain uses TRBV11-2 and TRBJ2-3; D call uncertain. Germline CDR1 reads SGHAT; CDR2 reads FQNNGV. CDR3 length: 15 amino acids. The ends were cut back, 5 bases at V and 4 bases at J, with 16 bases in the middle. The CDR3 nucleotides read TGTGCCAGCAGCCGCAGGTCCGGGTATGCAGATACGCAGTATTTT. This encodes CASSRRSGYADTQYF.

This clone was observed a handful of times. The chain has TRBV6-1 and TRBJ2-2; possible D gene TRBD1, 6 bases. Germline V CDR1 and CDR2: MNHNS, SASEGT. V lost 7 bases, J lost 6 bases, and 18 bases lay in between. The CDR3 runs to 15 residues. The CDR3 DNA follows: TGTGCCAGCACCTGGACAGTTACCAGCGCCGGGGAGCTGTTTTTT. It translates to CASTWTVTSAGELFF.

The rearrangement links TRBV14 to TRBJ2-7; 9 nucleotides align to TRBD2. The CDR3 totals 16 residues. Trimming cost V 4 bases and J 0 bases; bases outside gene matches: 7. Looked up from germline, CDR1 is SGHDN and CDR2 is FVKESK. This CDR3 is CASSPFPSGTSYEQYF. The DNA for the CDR3 is TGTGCCAGCAGCCCCTTCCCTAGCGGGACCTCCTACGAGCAGTACTTC.

The chain joins TRBV9 to TRBJ2-2, with 9 bases lining up with TRBD1. Trimming removed 4 bases from V and 2 bases from J; junction bases left unmatched: 9. The CDR3 has 17 residues. In germline, CDR1 is SGDLS, CDR2 YYNGEE. The CDR3 DNA follows: TGTGCCAGCAGCTCTGCCGGGACAGGGCGAAACACCGGGGAGCTGTTTTTT. Amino acid sequence: CASSSAGTGRNTGELFF.

V usage is TRBV6-6 and J usage is TRBJ2-1; D might be TRBD2 (6 bases). From germline, CDR1 is MNHNY and CDR2 SVGAGI (reference sequence). There are 14 residues in the CDR3. Between the trimmed V and J ends, which lost 7 bases and 1 base, there was a span of 11 bases. The CDR3, as DNA: TGTGCCAGCACCGGGGGAAGTTCCTACAATGAGCAGTTCTTC. Translating gives CASTGGSSYNEQFF.

This rearrangement joins TRBV4-1 to TRBJ2-3, with a possible D match to TRBD2 (5 bases). V was trimmed by 5 bases and J by 4 bases, leaving 22 bases between them. Germline CDR1 reads MGHRA; CDR2 reads YSYEKL. The CDR3 has 17 residues. CDR3 amino acids: CASSYRGSERRADTQYF. As DNA, the CDR3 is TGCGCCAGCAGCTACCGGGGAAGCGAGCGTAGGGCAGATACGCAGTATTTT.

This clone was observed a single time. The V gene is TRBV5-1, the J gene TRBJ2-7; 9 positions agree with TRBD1. J gave up 3 bases and V 1 base, and 5 bases lay outside the gene matches. Germline-derived CDR1 and CDR2 are SGHRS and YFSETQ. The CDR3 sequence is 15 residues long. The CDR3 reads CASSLRGQGLYEQYF. CDR3 DNA sequence: TGCGCCAGCAGCTTGCGTGGACAGGGGCTCTACGAGCAGTACTTC. The full variable domain, with the rest looked up from reference TRBV5-1 and TRBJ2-7, is KAGVTQTPRYLIKTRGQQVTLSCSPISGHRSVSWYQQTPGQGLQFLFEYFSETQRNKGNFPGRFSGRQFSNSRSEMNVSTLELGDSALYLCASSLRGQGLYEQYFGPGTRLTVT.

The chain recombines TRBV7-9 with TRBJ2-1; TRBD2 aligns across 14 bases. V was pared by 11 bases and J by 5 bases, with 14 bases of the junction left unmatched. Germline values: CDR1 SEHNR, CDR2 FQNEAQ (reference sequence). The CDR3 covers 17 residues. The CDR3 protein is CAGWGLAGEVWDNEQFF. The CDR3, as DNA: TGTGCCGGATGGGGACTAGCGGGAGAGGTGTGGGACAATGAGCAGTTCTTC.

The rearrangement uses TRBV11-2 and TRBJ2-1; D might be TRBD1 (5 bases). Trimming pared 2 bases from V and 0 bases from J, leaving 8 bases between. Germline V gene lookup returns CDR1 SGHAT and CDR2 FQNNGV. The CDR3 length is 15 residues. CDR3 protein: CASSLYRHSYNEQFF. DNA of the CDR3: TGTGCCAGCAGCTTATACAGGCACTCCTACAATGAGCAGTTCTTC.

Concerning this clone itself: Within the sample, other DNA sequences also encode this same CDR3. This chain uses TRBV30 with TRBJ2-5, with 9 bases aligning to TRBD2. After removal of 3 bases from V and 5 bases from J, the junction contained 10 bases not matched to a gene. There are 15 residues in the CDR3. Germline-derived CDR1 and CDR2 are GTSNPN and SVGIG (reference sequence). The CDR3 DNA follows: TGTGCCTGGAGCCTCGCGGGAGGGCCGGGGGAGACCCAGTACTTC. This encodes CAWSLAGGPGETQYF.

This clone was counted a few times. The identical CDR3 is also encoded by other nucleotide sequences in the sample. The chain uses TRBV28 and TRBJ1-2, with 8 bases lining up with TRBD1. CDR3 length: 15 residues. CDR1 and CDR2 (germline): MDHEN, SYDVKM. J was trimmed by 4 bases and V by 4 bases; bases with no gene match: 8. In DNA form, the CDR3 reads TGTGCCAGCAGTTCTAACCCAGGGGGCGGCTATGGCTACACCTTC. Translated: CASSSNPGGGYGYTF.

The chain carries TRBV4-1 and TRBJ2-7, with a possible D match to TRBD2 (7 bases). V was trimmed by 0 bases and J by 3 bases, leaving 15 bases between them. The CDR3 extends over 16 amino acids. Germline-derived CDR1 and CDR2 are MGHRA and YSYEKL. The CDR3 DNA follows: TGCGCCAGCAGCCAAGATAACGTGCGGGGGCTCTACGAGCAGTACTTC. The encoded protein is CASSQDNVRGLYEQYF.

V and J are TRBV4-2 and TRBJ2-7; a possible D gene is TRBD1 (6 bases). Germline loops: CDR1 LGHNA, CDR2 YNFKEQ. The V end lost 6 bases, the J end lost 2 bases, and 14 bases lay between the germline ends. This CDR3 contains 14 residues. The CDR3 coding sequence is TGTGCCAGCAGGCAGAGACAGGAAGCCTACGAGCAGTACTTC. Translation gives CASRQRQEAYEQYF.

The chain employs TRBV30 and TRBJ2-5; TRBD1 matches 7 bases. V shed 1 base, J shed 4 bases, and the junction held 6 bases outside the gene matches. This CDR3 is 14 amino acids long. Germline CDR1 reads GTSNPN; CDR2 reads SVGIG (reference sequence). DNA for the CDR3: TGTGCCTGGAGTGCCGGGACAGCGTTAGAGACCCAGTACTTC. Translating gives CAWSAGTALETQYF.

V is TRBV28 and J is TRBJ1-5; 9 nucleotides line up with TRBD1. After removal of 5 bases from V and 6 bases from J, the junction contained 14 bases not matched to a gene. This CDR3 is built from 17 residues. Germline V gives CDR1 MDHEN, CDR2 SYDVKM. The CDR3 spells CASSPRHRTGEGQPQHF. DNA for the CDR3: TGTGCCAGCAGTCCCCGCCACCGGACAGGGGAGGGTCAGCCCCAGCATTTT.

This chain connects TRBV5-1 to TRBJ1-2; D is undetermined. Trimming stripped 0 bases from V and 2 bases from J, with 11 bases between. Germline CDR1 reads SGHRS; CDR2 reads YFSETQ. This CDR3 contains 15 residues. The DNA of the CDR3 is TGCGCCAGCAGCTTGGCATGGGGTTTGAACTATGGCTACACCTTC. It yields the protein CASSLAWGLNYGYTF.

This clone was seen just once. The J gene is TRBJ2-5, the V gene TRBV27; tentative D call: TRBD1 (5 bases). Per the germline V gene, CDR1 is MNHEY and CDR2 is SMNVEV (reference sequence). This CDR3 spans 15 amino acids. With 8 bases removed from V and 4 bases from J, the gap between germline ends came to 20 bases. The CDR3 nucleotides read TGTGCCAGCTCTGAGTGGGGCGACGGAGTAGAGACCCAGTACTTC. Residues: CASSEWGDGVETQYF.

The chain couples TRBV27 to TRBJ2-3; TRBD1 might be the D (6 bases). CDR1 is MNHEY, CDR2 SMNVEV, per germline (reference sequence). The V end lost 2 bases, the J end lost 8 bases, and 8 bases lay between the germline ends. CDR3 length equals 12 residues. CDR3 DNA: TGTGCCAGCAGTTTACTAGGGGGTACGCAGTATTTT. This sequence encodes CASSLLGGTQYF.

The genes are TRBV11-2 and TRBJ2-5; the D gene is possibly TRBD1 (7 bases). The CDR3 contains 16 residues. Per the germline V gene, CDR1 is SGHAT and CDR2 is FQNNGV. Trimming took 1 base from V and 5 from J, leaving 17 bases between them. As DNA, the CDR3 is TGTGCCAGCAGCTTAGCGGTCGGGGCAGGGGGGGAGACCCAGTACTTC. It codes for CASSLAVGAGGETQYF.

This clone was detected once. This sequence joins TRBV19 and TRBJ2-1, with D perhaps being TRBD1 or TRBD2 (6 bases each). There are 13 residues in the CDR3. Germline assignment: CDR1 LNHDA and CDR2 SQIVND (reference sequence). Between the trimmed V and J ends, which lost 6 bases and 8 bases, there was a span of 14 bases. This CDR3 reads CASRTRGGHEQFF. The CDR3 DNA follows: TGTGCCAGTAGAACGAGAGGGGGGCATGAGCAGTTCTTC.

CDR3 sequence (DNA): TGTGCCATCAGTGAAGTGAGGGGTCCATACACAGATACGCAGTATTTT. It specifies CAISEVRGPYTDTQYF. This chain connects TRBV10-3 to TRBJ2-3, with D tentatively TRBD1 or TRBD2 (5 bases each). V shed 3 bases and J shed 2 bases, with 15 bases lying between them. The germline CDR1 and CDR2 sequences are ENHRY and SYGVKD. The CDR3 is 16 residues long.